Included here is one TCR beta chain sequence, with context. This clonotype was detected ten times or more. The clone's antigen remains unknown. Per-nucleotide qualities are absent, and no much larger clonotype sits a single base away. This specimen belongs to a study of tumor-infiltrating lymphocytes in oesophageal squamous cell carcinoma (dated by TCRdb to about 2016). Libraries were constructed by PCR. Sequencing instrument: Illumina HiSeq 2000. TCRdb trimmed public reads at Q25 via fastp, called clones via MiXCR and kept in-frame beta chains. Under each unique CDR3 protein, matching rows form one entry showing the most common genes and DNA. The sample table holds roughly 20,000 distinct CDR3 sequences, of which 40% to 55% were seen once. Clones ranked in the top ten supply roughly 36% of the sample. CDR3 length: 14 amino acids, cysteine to phenylalanine. Kept here is only the CDR3 DNA, which spans 42 bases and is read in frame from base 1. CDR1 and CDR2, looked up from the germline V gene, are SGHRS and YFSETQ. Trimming accounts for 4 bases at V and 5 bases at J, while the number of junction bases matched to no gene is 6.

Input material: normal esophageal tissue next to the tumor. The sequence was obtained from a female donor with esophageal squamous cell carcinoma. The V gene is TRBV5-1 and the J gene is TRBJ2-3; 8 central nucleotides agree with TRBD2. The CDR3 reads CASSAGTSGDTQYF. The DNA sequence reads TGCGCCAGCAGCGCCGGGACTAGTGGAGATACGCAGTATTTT. The CDR3 plus the reference TRBV5-1 and TRBJ2-3 genes for the other parts give the full variable domain: KAGVTQTPRYLIKTRGQQVTLSCSPISGHRSVSWYQQTPGQGLQFLFEYFSETQRNKGNFPGRFSGRQFSNSRSEMNVSTLELGDSALYLCASSAGTSGDTQYFGPGTRLTVL.